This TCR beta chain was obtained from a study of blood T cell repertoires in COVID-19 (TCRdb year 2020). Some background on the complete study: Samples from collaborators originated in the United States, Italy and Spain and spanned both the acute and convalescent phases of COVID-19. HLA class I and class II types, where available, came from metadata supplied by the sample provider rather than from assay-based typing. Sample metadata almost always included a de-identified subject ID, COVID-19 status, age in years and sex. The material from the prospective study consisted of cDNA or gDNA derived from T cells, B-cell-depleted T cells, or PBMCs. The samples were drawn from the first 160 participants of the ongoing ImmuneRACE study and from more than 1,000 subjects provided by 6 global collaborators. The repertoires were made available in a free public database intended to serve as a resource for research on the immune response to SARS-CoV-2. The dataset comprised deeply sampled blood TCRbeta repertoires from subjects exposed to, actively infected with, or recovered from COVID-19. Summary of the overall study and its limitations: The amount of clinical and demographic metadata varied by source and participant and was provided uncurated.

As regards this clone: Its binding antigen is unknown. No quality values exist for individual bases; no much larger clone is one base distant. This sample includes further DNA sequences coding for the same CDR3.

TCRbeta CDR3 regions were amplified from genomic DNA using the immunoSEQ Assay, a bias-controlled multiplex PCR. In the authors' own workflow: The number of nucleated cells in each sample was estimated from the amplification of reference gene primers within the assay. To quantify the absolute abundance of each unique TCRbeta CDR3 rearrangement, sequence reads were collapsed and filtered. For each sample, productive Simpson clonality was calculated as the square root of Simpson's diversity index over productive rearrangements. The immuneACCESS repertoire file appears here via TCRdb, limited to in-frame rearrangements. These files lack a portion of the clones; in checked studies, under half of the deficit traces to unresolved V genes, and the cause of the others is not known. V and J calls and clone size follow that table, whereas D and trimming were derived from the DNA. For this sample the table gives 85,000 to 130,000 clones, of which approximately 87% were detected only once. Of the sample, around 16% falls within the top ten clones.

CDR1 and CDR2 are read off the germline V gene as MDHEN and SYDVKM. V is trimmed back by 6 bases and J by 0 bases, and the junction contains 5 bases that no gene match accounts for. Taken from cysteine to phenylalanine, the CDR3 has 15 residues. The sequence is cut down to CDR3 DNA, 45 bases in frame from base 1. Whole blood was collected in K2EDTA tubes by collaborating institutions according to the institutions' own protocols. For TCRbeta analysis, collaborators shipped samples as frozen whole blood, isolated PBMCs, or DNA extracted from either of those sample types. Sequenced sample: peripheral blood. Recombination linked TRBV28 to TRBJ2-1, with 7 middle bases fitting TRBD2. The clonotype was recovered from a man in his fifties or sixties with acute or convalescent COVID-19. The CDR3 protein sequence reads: CASRPGGSSYNEQFF. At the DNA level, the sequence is TGTGCCAGCAGACCCGGGGGGAGCTCCTACAATGAGCAGTTCTTC. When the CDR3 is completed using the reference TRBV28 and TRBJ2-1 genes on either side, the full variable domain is DVKVTQSSRYLVKRTGEKVFLECVQDMDHENMFWYRQDPGLGLRLIYFSYDVKMKEKGDIPEGYSVSREKKERFSLILESASTNQTSMYLCASRPGGSSYNEQFFGPGTRLTVL.